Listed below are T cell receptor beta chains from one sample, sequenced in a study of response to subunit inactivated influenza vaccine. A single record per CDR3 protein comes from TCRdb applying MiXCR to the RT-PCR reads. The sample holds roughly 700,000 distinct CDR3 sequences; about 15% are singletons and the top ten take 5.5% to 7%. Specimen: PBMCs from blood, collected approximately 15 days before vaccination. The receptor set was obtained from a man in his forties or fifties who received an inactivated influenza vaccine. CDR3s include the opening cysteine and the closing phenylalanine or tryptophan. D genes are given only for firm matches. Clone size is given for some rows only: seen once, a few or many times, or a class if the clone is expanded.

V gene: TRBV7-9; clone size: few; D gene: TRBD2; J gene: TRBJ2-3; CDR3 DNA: TGTGCCGTACCGGGACTAGTAACGGGGGGGAACACAGATACGCAGTATTTT; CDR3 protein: CAVPGLVTGGNTDTQYF
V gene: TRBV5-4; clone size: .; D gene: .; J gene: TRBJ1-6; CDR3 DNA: TGTGCCAGCAGCTTGGATGGGAGCTATAATTCACCCCTCCACTTT; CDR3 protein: CASSLDGSYNSPLHF
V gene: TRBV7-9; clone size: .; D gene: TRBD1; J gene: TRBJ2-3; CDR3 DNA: TGTGCCAGCAGCGCCCGACAGGGAGTCACAGATACGCAGTATTTT; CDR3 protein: CASSARQGVTDTQYF
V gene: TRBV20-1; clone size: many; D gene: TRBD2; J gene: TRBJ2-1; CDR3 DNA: TGCAGTGCTAGTTTGAAGGGGAGGGGTAATGAGCAGTTCTTC; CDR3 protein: CSASLKGRGNEQFF
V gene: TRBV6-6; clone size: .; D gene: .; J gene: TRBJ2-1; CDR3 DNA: TGTGCCAGCACGGCGCACAATGAGCAGTTCTTC; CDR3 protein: CASTAHNEQFF
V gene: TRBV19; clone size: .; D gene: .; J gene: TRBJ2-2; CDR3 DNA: TGTGCCAGTAGTATGGTCGTCAGGGTCACCGGGGAGCTGTTTTTT; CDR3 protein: CASSMVVRVTGELFF
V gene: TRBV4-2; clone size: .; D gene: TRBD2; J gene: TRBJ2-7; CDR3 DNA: TGTGCCAGCAGCCAATCGACCCTAGCGGGAGGAGGGTACGAGCAGTACTTC; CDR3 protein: CASSQSTLAGGGYEQYF
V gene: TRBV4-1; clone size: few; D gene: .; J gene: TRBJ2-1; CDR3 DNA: TGCGCCAGCAGCCAATCGGGGTTCAATGAGCAGTTCTTC; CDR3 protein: CASSQSGFNEQFF
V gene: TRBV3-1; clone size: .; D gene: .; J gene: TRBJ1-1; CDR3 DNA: TGTGCCAGCAGCCAAGATTGGCAGGGCTTGAACACTGAAGCTTTCTTT; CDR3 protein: CASSQDWQGLNTEAFF
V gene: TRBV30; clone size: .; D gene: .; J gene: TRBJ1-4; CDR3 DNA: TGTGCCTGGAATGCAGACAGGCGAATCAATGAAAAACTGTTTTTT; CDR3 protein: CAWNADRRINEKLFF
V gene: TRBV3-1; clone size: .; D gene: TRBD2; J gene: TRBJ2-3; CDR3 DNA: TGTGCCAGCAGCCAACTAGCGGGAGATGTAGATACGCAGTATTTT; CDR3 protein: CASSQLAGDVDTQYF
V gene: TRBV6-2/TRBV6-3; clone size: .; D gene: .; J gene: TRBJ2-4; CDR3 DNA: TGTGCCAGCACCTTAGGGCAGGGGCTCTACTTC; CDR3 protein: CASTLGQGLYF
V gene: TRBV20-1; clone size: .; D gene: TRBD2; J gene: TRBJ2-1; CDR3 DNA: TGCAGTGCTAGAGATGGAGCACTAGCGGGGGCCTGGGGGCAGTTCTTC; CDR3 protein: CSARDGALAGAWGQFF
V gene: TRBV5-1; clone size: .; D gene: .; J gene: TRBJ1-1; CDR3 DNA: TGCGCCAGCAGCCCGGAAGGGGTGGGGAACACTGAAGCTTTCTTT; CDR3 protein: CASSPEGVGNTEAFF
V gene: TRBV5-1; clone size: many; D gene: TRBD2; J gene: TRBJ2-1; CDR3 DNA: TGCGCCAGCAGCTTGGGCCTAGCGGGGATGAATGAGCAGTTCTTC; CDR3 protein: CASSLGLAGMNEQFF
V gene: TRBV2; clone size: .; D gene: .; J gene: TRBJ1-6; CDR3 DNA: TGTGCCAGCCACAGGACAGCTAATTCACCCCTCCACTTT; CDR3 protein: CASHRTANSPLHF
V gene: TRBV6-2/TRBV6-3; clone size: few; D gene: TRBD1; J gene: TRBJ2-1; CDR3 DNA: TGTGCCAGCAGTTATTTGGCTGGGACAGATGTGCCGTTCTTC; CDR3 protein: CASSYLAGTDVPFF
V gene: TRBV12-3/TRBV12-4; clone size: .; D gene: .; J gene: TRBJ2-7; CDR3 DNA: TGTGCCAGCAGTTTAATGGCAGGGCCTATCTACGAGCAGTACTTC; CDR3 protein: CASSLMAGPIYEQYF
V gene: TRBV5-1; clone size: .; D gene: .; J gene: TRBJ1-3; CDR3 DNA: TGCGCCAGCAGCCTTGAGACAGCCAGCTCTGGAAACACCATATATTTT; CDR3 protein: CASSLETASSGNTIYF
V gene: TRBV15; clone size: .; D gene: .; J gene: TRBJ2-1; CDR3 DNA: TGTGCCACCAGCAGGGGACAAGCCTACAATGAGCAGTTCTTC; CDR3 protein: CATSRGQAYNEQFF
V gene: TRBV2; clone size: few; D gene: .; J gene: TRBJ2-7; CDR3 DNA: TGTGCCAGCAGGTGGACCCTCTACGAGCAGTACTTC; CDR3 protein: CASRWTLYEQYF
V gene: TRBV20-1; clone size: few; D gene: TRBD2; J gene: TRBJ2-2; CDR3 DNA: TGCAGTGCCACGACTAGCGGGAGGGCCCTCGGGGAGCTGTTTTTT; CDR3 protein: CSATTSGRALGELFF